Following are 31 T cell receptor beta chains from one sample sequenced in a study of human T cells and chemical hapten exposure. TCRdb passed the RACE reads through MiXCR, listing each CDR3 protein once. The sample comprises 95,000 to 150,000 distinct CDR3 sequences, 11% of which are singletons, and under 2.5% rests with the top ten. Indicated time point: patch test 3, about 24 weeks after DPC sensitization. Stated treatment: therapeutic diphenylcyclopropenone sensitization with weekly scalp DPC. Sequenced material: whole blood, taken in connection with sensitization to the hapten diphenylcyclopropenone (DPC). The source is a woman in her 50s with alopecia areata. Some clones in this sample may be carry-over from other donors' samples.

This clonotype was seen a few times. V usage is TRBV30 and J usage is TRBJ2-3; D gene uncertain. The V gene lost 0 bases and the J gene lost 4 bases, with 8 bases spanning the gap. The germline CDR1 and CDR2 sequences are GTSNPN and SVGIG (reference sequence). CDR3 size: 13 residues. DNA of the CDR3: TGTGCCTGGAGTGTACGATGGGCAGATACGCAGTATTTT. Its protein product is CAWSVRWADTQYF.

The chain links TRBV3-1 to TRBJ2-1; 10 bases line up with TRBD2. The CDR3 totals 17 residues. V dropped 4 bases and J dropped 0; count of bases not matched to a gene: 6. Germline assignment: CDR1 LGHDT and CDR2 YNNKEL (reference sequence). The CDR3 spells CASSRIPSGSSYNEQFF. CDR3 DNA sequence: TGTGCCAGCAGCCGCATCCCTAGCGGGAGCTCCTACAATGAGCAGTTCTTC.

The chain carries TRBV15 and TRBJ2-3; D may match TRBD1 or TRBD2 (5 bases each). The germline V gene encodes CDR1 LNHNV and CDR2 YYDKDF (reference sequence). Trimming left V 0 bases short and J 3 bases short, with 10 bases between. The CDR3 consists of 15 residues. In DNA form, the CDR3 reads TGTGCCACCAGCAGAGAGGGGGAACTAACAGATACGCAGTATTTT. This gives the protein CATSREGELTDTQYF. Full variable domain (rest looked up from reference TRBV15 and TRBJ2-3): DAMVIQNPRYQVTQFGKPVTLSCSQTLNHNVMYWYQQKSSQAPKLLFHYYDKDFNNEADTPDNFQSRRPNTSFCFLDIRSPGLGDTAMYLCATSREGELTDTQYFGPGTRLTVL.

This clonotype came up a few times. This chain joins TRBV3-1 and TRBJ1-1; D ambiguous. Germline-derived CDR1 and CDR2 are LGHDT and YNNKEL (reference sequence). V was shortened by 2 bases and J by 5 bases, with 9 bases between the two germline ends. The CDR3 extends over 13 amino acids. The CDR3: CASSQMGGTEAFF. CDR3 nucleotides: TGTGCCAGCAGCCAAATGGGAGGGACTGAAGCTTTCTTT.

This clonotype was seen just once. This CDR3 is CASSPGPSNNQPQHF. In DNA, the CDR3 is TGTGCCAGCAGCCCAGGGCCCTCCAACAATCAGCCCCAGCATTTT. The chain has TRBV12-3 or TRBV12-4 and TRBJ1-5; possibly TRBD1 for D (5 bases). The CDR3 has 15 amino acids. The V gene lost 6 bases and the J gene lost 3 bases, with 15 bases spanning the gap.

The table lists this clonotype with many counts. This CDR3 reads CGTRQANTEAFF. CDR3 coding DNA: TGCGGAACCCGACAGGCGAACACTGAAGCTTTCTTT. The J gene is TRBJ1-1, the V gene TRBV29-1, with a tentative D call TRBD1 (6 bases). The CDR3 runs to 12 residues. From germline, CDR1 is SQVTM and CDR2 ANQGSEA.

A few counts support this clonotype. The rearrangement links TRBV10-2 to TRBJ1-3; no definite D call. The V end was cut by 4 bases, the J end by 1 base, with 5 bases between. Germline assignment: CDR1 WSHSY and CDR2 SAAADI. CDR3 length equals 13 residues. The CDR3 region has the DNA TGCGCCAGCAGTGCCGGATCTGGAAACACCATATATTTT. Translated, it gives CASSAGSGNTIYF.

The table lists this clonotype with a few counts. The rearrangement joins TRBV7-9 to TRBJ1-2; D is possibly TRBD1 (6 bases). This CDR3 is 16 amino acids long. The ends were cut back, 5 bases at V and 3 bases at J, with 19 bases in the middle. Germline CDR1 SEHNR, CDR2 FQNEAQ (reference sequence). CDR3 sequence (DNA): TGTGCCAGCAGCCTGCAGACAGCCCGGGGGCACTATGGCTACACCTTC. Translated, it gives CASSLQTARGHYGYTF.

This clonotype was found a few times. The V call is TRBV5-1, the J call TRBJ2-2; the match to TRBD2 covers 15 bases. CDR3 length: 19 amino acids. Germline loops: CDR1 SGHRS, CDR2 YFSETQ. The V gene end was trimmed by 7 bases and the J gene end by 1 base; junction bases not matched to a gene: 11. The CDR3 DNA reads TGCGCCAGCGGACTCCTGGGACTAGCGGGAGGACGGAACACCGGGGAGCTGTTTTTT. Residues: CASGLLGLAGGRNTGELFF.

CDR3 loop: CSVLGRGNTGELFF. CDR3 DNA sequence: TGCAGCGTTTTGGGCAGGGGGAACACCGGGGAGCTGTTTTTT. This rearrangement joins TRBV29-1 to TRBJ2-2; tentative D call: TRBD1 (6 bases). Looked up from germline, CDR1 is SQVTM and CDR2 is ANQGSEA. Trimming removed 5 bases at V and 1 base at J, with 11 bases between. CDR3 length: 14 amino acids.

Relative to its sample, this clonotype is medium-sized. CDR3 region: CASSYPSPGQPQHF. CDR3 DNA sequence: TGTGCCAGCAGTTACCCCTCTCCGGGACAGCCCCAGCATTTT. V gene TRBV6-2 or TRBV6-3 combines with J gene TRBJ1-5; D gene ambiguous. CDR1 is MNHEY and CDR2 is SVGEGT in the germline V gene. There are 14 residues in the CDR3. V dropped 2 bases and J dropped 7 bases, with 12 bases sitting between them.

J is TRBJ2-1 and V is TRBV2; TRBD1 might be the D (6 bases). In germline, CDR1 is SNHLY, CDR2 FYNNEI. Trimming stripped 4 bases from V and 7 bases from J, with 23 bases between. The CDR3 totals 17 residues. In DNA, the CDR3 is TGTGCCAGCAGTGGACGCCTTACAGGGTCCGTCAAAAATGAGCAGTTCTTC. Protein: CASSGRLTGSVKNEQFF.

This clonotype has more than one count but fewer than ten. The gene calls are TRBV20-1 and TRBJ2-7, with D perhaps matching TRBD1 or TRBD2 (6 bases each). The CDR3 contains 15 residues. With 4 bases removed from V and 2 bases from J, the gap between germline ends came to 18 bases. Germline-derived CDR1 and CDR2 are DFQATT and SNEGSKA (reference sequence). CDR3 protein: CSATPTGAPTYEQYF. Here the CDR3 DNA reads TGCAGTGCTACACCGACGGGGGCCCCGACCTACGAGCAGTACTTC.

This clonotype was observed at least ten times. The rearrangement links TRBV20-1 to TRBJ2-1; D perhaps matches TRBD2 (6 bases). The V gene lost 6 bases and the J gene lost 10 bases, with 13 bases spanning the gap. CDR3 length: 11 residues. CDR1 and CDR2 (germline): DFQATT, SNEGSKA (reference sequence). The CDR3 protein is CSARRDSEQFF. CDR3 in DNA: TGCAGTGCCAGGCGGGACTCCGAGCAGTTCTTC.

In its sample, this clonotype was seen a few times. The chain links TRBV4-1 to TRBJ1-6, with D hard to call. Trimming pared 3 bases from V and 0 bases from J, leaving 9 bases between. CDR1 is MGHRA, CDR2 YSYEKL, per germline. The CDR3 spans 16 residues. The CDR3 sequence is CASSHPLSSYNSPLHF. In DNA form, the CDR3 reads TGCGCCAGCAGCCACCCACTGAGCTCCTATAATTCACCCCTCCACTTT.

The chain couples TRBV3-1 to TRBJ2-7; TRBD1 aligns across 8 bases. This CDR3 is built from 14 residues. V was pared by 5 bases and J by 6 bases, with 9 bases of the junction left unmatched. Germline V lookup: CDR1 LGHDT, CDR2 YNNKEL (reference sequence). The CDR3 spells CASSSRSGGVEQYF. The CDR3, as DNA: TGTGCCAGCAGCTCCAGATCAGGGGGCGTCGAGCAGTACTTC.

CDR3 nucleotide sequence: TGCGGGGGGAGGGGCCGGGACTCCTACGAGCAGTACTTC. It codes for CGGRGRDSYEQYF. V usage is TRBV20-1 and J usage is TRBJ2-7, with 7 bases matching TRBD2. Germline assignment: CDR1 DFQATT and CDR2 SNEGSKA (reference sequence). The CDR3 length is 13 residues.

CDR3 nucleotides: TGTGCCAGCAGTTGGGGACTAGCGGGAACTGGGGCCAACGTCCTGACTTTC. Amino acids: CASSWGLAGTGANVLTF. J is TRBJ2-6 and V is TRBV12-3 or TRBV12-4; 13 nucleotides align to TRBD2. The CDR3 consists of 17 residues. Germline trimming cut 4 bases from V and 2 bases from J; bases unmatched to any gene: 2.

This clonotype showed up just a few times. This rearrangement joins TRBV7-9 to TRBJ2-1; tentative D call: TRBD1 (6 bases). Per the germline V gene, CDR1 is SEHNR and CDR2 is FQNEAQ (reference sequence). Deletions cut 7 bases from V and 1 base from J, with 14 bases between. The CDR3 loop spans 15 amino acids. The DNA for the CDR3 is TGTGCCAGCACCCCAGGGGTAGGGTCCTACAATGAGCAGTTCTTC. It yields the protein CASTPGVGSYNEQFF.

A few counts support this clonotype. The chain employs TRBV10-3 and TRBJ2-3, with 7 bases aligning to TRBD2. The germline gives CDR1 ENHRY, CDR2 SYGVKD. CDR3 length: 14 residues. V gave up 10 bases and J gave up 4 bases; unmatched junction bases: 11. The DNA of the CDR3 is TGTGCCAGCCAAAACCCGGGACTATCAGATACGCAGTATTTT. As protein: CASQNPGLSDTQYF.

This clonotype was counted many times. The rearrangement joins TRBV20-1 to TRBJ2-1, with 10 bases lining up with TRBD2. This CDR3 spans 15 amino acids. CDR1 DFQATT and CDR2 SNEGSKA come from the germline V gene (reference sequence). V gave up 0 bases and J gave up 16 bases; unmatched junction bases: 15. CDR3 residues: CSARDYGLAGAPFFF. CDR3 sequence (DNA): TGCAGTGCTAGAGATTACGGGCTAGCGGGGGCCCCCTTTTTCTTC.

The chain has TRBV3-1 and TRBJ2-5; no definite D call. V dropped 2 bases and J dropped 10 bases, with 14 bases sitting between them. Germline V lookup: CDR1 LGHDT, CDR2 YNNKEL (reference sequence). This CDR3 comprises 13 residues. The chain's CDR3 is CASSQLNGRGQYF. The DNA of the CDR3 is TGTGCCAGCAGCCAATTGAACGGCCGAGGCCAGTACTTC.

The V call is TRBV25-1, the J call TRBJ2-1; weak D call: TRBD2 (5 bases). The V end lost 1 base, the J end lost 9 bases, and 19 bases lay between the germline ends. CDR1 is MGHDK, CDR2 SYGVNS, per germline. This CDR3 region has 16 residues. The CDR3 region is CASSEWGKGEGFEQFF. CDR3 bases: TGTGCCAGCAGTGAATGGGGTAAAGGCGAGGGCTTTGAGCAGTTCTTC.

V gene TRBV29-1 combines with J gene TRBJ2-5; TRBD2 agrees at 7 bases. The CDR3 runs to 13 residues. Germline trimming cut 7 bases from V and 1 base from J; bases unmatched to any gene: 6. Germline V gene sequence: CDR1 SQVTM, CDR2 ANQGSEA. CDR3 protein: CSGGLVVQETQYF. CDR3 DNA sequence: TGCAGCGGCGGACTAGTGGTCCAAGAGACCCAGTACTTC.

This clonotype turned up a few times. The J gene is TRBJ2-1, the V gene TRBV5-1, with 9 bases that match TRBD1. This CDR3 contains 14 residues. The J segment lost 8 bases and the V segment lost 3 bases, leaving 6 bases of the junction unmatched. CDR1 is SGHRS, CDR2 YFSETQ, per germline. CDR3 sequence: CASSSKQGAHEQFF. The CDR3 DNA is TGCGCCAGCAGCTCGAAACAGGGGGCCCATGAGCAGTTCTTC.

This clonotype was picked up a small number of times. The chain uses TRBV5-6 and TRBJ1-5, with TRBD1 matching 8 bases. Looked up from germline, CDR1 is SGHDT and CDR2 is YYEEEE. There are 14 residues in the CDR3. Trimming took 2 bases from V and 6 from J; bases not matched to a gene: 4. The CDR3 bases are TGTGCCAGCAGCTTTCAGGGGGCAGGTCAGCCCCAGCATTTT. Its protein product is CASSFQGAGQPQHF.

The sample holds many counts of this clonotype. The chain is built from TRBV15 and TRBJ2-2; 8 bases are a match to TRBD2. Germline V gene sequence: CDR1 LNHNV, CDR2 YYDKDF (reference sequence). The CDR3 totals 17 residues. With V trimmed by 5 bases and J by 5 bases, 13 bases remained unmatched. CDR3 residues: CATSAKPAGVWTGELFF. CDR3 sequence (DNA): TGTGCCACCAGCGCGAAACCAGCGGGGGTTTGGACCGGGGAGCTGTTTTTT.

The V gene is TRBV27, the J gene TRBJ2-3; 13 bases map to TRBD2. The CDR3 consists of 16 residues. Germline V gene sequence: CDR1 MNHEY, CDR2 SMNVEV (reference sequence). V shed 5 bases and J 4 bases; nucleotides not matched to a gene: 6. The CDR3 sequence: CASSPLGTSGADTQYF. As DNA, the CDR3 is TGTGCCAGCAGTCCGTTAGGGACTAGCGGGGCAGATACGCAGTATTTT.

The chain recombines TRBV10-3 with TRBJ2-1; TRBD2 matches at 8 bases. The trim removed 7 bases at V and 9 bases at J, leaving 8 bases unmatched. Germline loops: CDR1 ENHRY, CDR2 SYGVKD. This CDR3 has 13 residues. CDR3 residues: CAITPGGRGEQFF. The CDR3 DNA is TGTGCCATCACCCCGGGAGGGCGCGGTGAGCAGTTCTTC.

This clonotype was recorded many times. This chain connects TRBV9 to TRBJ2-3; 13 bases fit TRBD2. J gave up 0 bases and V 4 bases, and 2 bases lay outside the gene matches. Germline V gene lookup returns CDR1 SGDLS and CDR2 YYNGEE. The length of the CDR3 is 16 residues. This chain's CDR3 is CASSKGLAGSTDTQYF. The DNA of the CDR3 is TGTGCCAGCAGCAAGGGACTAGCGGGGAGCACAGATACGCAGTATTTT. The complete variable domain, with remaining parts taken from reference TRBV9 and TRBJ2-3, reads DSGVTQTPKHLITATGQRVTLRCSPRSGDLSVYWYQQSLDQGLQFLIQYYNGEERAKGNILERFSAQQFPDLHSELNLSSLELGDSALYFCASSKGLAGSTDTQYFGPGTRLTVL.

Many counts were recorded for this clonotype. The gene calls are TRBV19 and TRBJ1-5; unclear D gene. Trimming cost V 3 bases and J 7 bases, with 7 bases left between them. This CDR3 has 12 amino acids. CDR1 is LNHDA, CDR2 SQIVND, per germline (reference sequence). The DNA for the CDR3 is TGTGCCAGTAGTATTTCCAGACAGCCCCAGCATTTT. It codes for CASSISRQPQHF. The complete variable domain, with remaining parts taken from reference TRBV19 and TRBJ1-5, reads DGGITQSPKYLFRKEGQNVTLSCEQNLNHDAMYWYRQDPGQGLRLIYYSQIVNDFQKGDIAEGYSVSREKKESFPLTVTSAQKNPTAFYLCASSISRQPQHFGDGTRLSIL.